This T cell receptor (beta chain) was observed in a study of molecular identifiers for immune sequencing clone quantification. TCRdb analysed the PCR reads with MiXCR anew, one entry per CDR3 protein. This table has about 640,000 distinct CDR3 sequences, just under 20% appearing once. This clonotype has just a few counts. Trimming left V 7 bases short and J 3 bases short, with 14 bases between. Germline values: CDR1 SGHRS, CDR2 YFSETQ. This CDR3 comprises 13 residues. Libraries of naive CD8 T cells were made from about 21,000 to 970,000 sorted cells. They used 10%, 30% or 50% RNA. Sequencing used naive CD8+ T cells from blood, with Jurkat cell RNA spiked in. Indicated subset: FACS-sorted CD8+CD4-CCR7+CD45RA+ naive T cells. This receptor was taken from a human donor in good health. Some libraries in this study had Jurkat cell RNA spiked in. This chain uses TRBV5-1 with TRBJ2-7, with D maybe TRBD2 (5 bases). CDR3 protein: CASRGGYVYEQYF. CDR3 nucleotides: TGCGCCAGCCGAGGAGGATACGTCTACGAGCAGTACTTC.